The clone carrying this T cell receptor (beta chain) was seen only a few times. What it recognizes is unknown. This sample stems from a study of response to subunit inactivated influenza vaccine. One entry per CDR3 protein, called by TCRdb with MiXCR from the RT-PCR reads. The data contain 650,000 to 800,000 distinct CDR3 sequences, around 14% of them singletons. Study outcomes and limitations: The authors suggested that few new T cells are recruited per seasonal influenza vaccination.

The sample here was PBMCs from blood, taken roughly 2 weeks before vaccination. The source of this sequence is a man aged 45-65 years who received an inactivated influenza vaccine.

This chain's CDR3 is CASRLTAMNTEAFF. The CDR3 bases are TGTGCCAGCAGGCTGACAGCTATGAACACTGAAGCTTTCTTT. V usage is TRBV6-1 and J usage is TRBJ1-1; D might be TRBD1 (5 bases). V dropped 6 bases and J dropped 0 bases, with 11 bases sitting between them. This CDR3 is built from 14 residues. Germline V CDR1 and CDR2: MNHNS, SASEGT.